This T cell receptor beta chain was found in a study of blood T cell repertoires in COVID-19. Assay used: immunoSEQ multiplex PCR; TCRdb lists only in-frame clones, some missing. The data hold some 190,000 clones, with roughly 91% observed a single time. Germline-derived CDR1 and CDR2 are SGHRS and YFSETQ. The CDR3 extends over 12 amino acids. Of note for this clone: One end of the junction is discordant with germline, which a read error may explain.

This receptor was obtained from a human donor in a cohort sampled during active COVID-19. The chain joins TRBV5-1 to TRBJ2-5; D gene unclear. The specimen sequenced was peripheral blood. The CDR3 here is CASRLAQETQYF. The CDR3 bases are TGCGCCAGCAGGTTGGCACAAGAGACCCAGTACTTC.